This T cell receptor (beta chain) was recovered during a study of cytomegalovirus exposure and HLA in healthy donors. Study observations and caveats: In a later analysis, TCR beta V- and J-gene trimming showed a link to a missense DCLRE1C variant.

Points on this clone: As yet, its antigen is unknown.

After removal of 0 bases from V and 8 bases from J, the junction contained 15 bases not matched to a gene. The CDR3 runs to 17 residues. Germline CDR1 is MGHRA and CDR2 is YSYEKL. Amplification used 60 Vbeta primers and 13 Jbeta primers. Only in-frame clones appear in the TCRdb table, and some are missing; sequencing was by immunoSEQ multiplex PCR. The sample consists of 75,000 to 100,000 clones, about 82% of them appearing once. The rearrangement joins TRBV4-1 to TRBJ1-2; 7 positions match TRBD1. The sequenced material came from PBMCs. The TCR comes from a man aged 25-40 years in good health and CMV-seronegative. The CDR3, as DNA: TGCGCCAGCAGCCAAGAGAAGGAGGGGACAGACGAGGAGGGCTACACCTTC. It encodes CASSQEKEGTDEEGYTF.